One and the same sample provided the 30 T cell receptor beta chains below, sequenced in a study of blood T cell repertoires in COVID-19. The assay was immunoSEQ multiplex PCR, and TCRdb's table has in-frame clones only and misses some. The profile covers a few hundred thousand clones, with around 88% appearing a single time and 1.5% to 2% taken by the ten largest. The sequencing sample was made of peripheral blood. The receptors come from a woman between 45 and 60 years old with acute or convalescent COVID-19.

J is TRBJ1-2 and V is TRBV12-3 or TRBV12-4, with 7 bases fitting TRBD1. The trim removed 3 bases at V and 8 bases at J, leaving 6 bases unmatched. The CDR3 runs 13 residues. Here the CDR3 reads CASSFNQGGGYTF. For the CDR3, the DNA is TGTGCCAGCAGTTTCAATCAAGGGGGCGGCTACACCTTC.

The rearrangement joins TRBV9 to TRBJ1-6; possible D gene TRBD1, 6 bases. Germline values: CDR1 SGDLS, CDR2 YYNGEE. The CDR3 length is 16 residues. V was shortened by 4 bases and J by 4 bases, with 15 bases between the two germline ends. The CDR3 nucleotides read TGTGCCAGCAGCAGCAACCAGGGGCTTTATAATTCACCCCTCCACTTT. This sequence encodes CASSSNQGLYNSPLHF.

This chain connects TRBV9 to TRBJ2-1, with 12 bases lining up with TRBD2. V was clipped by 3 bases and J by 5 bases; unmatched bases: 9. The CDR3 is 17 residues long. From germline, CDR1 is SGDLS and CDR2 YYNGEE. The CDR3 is CASSARTSGIIDNEQFF. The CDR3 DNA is TGTGCCAGCAGCGCCCGGACTAGCGGGATTATCGACAATGAGCAGTTCTTC.

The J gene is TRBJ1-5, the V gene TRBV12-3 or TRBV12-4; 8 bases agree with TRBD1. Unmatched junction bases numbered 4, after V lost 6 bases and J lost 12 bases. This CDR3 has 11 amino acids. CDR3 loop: CASRGQVNQHF. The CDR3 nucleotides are TGTGCCAGCAGGGGACAGGTAAACCAGCATTTT.

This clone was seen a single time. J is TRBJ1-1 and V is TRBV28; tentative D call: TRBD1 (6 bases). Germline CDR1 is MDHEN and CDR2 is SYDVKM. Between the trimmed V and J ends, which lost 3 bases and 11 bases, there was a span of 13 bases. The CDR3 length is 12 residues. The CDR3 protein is CASSLPGHLAFF. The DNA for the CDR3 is TGTGCCAGCAGTTTGCCGGGACATTTGGCTTTCTTT.

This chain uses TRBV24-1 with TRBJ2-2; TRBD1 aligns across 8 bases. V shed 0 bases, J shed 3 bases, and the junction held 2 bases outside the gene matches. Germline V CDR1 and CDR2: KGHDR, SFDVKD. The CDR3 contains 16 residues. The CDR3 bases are TGTGCCACCAGTGATTTGGTGACAGGGGACACCGGGGAGCTGTTTTTT. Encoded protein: CATSDLVTGDTGELFF.

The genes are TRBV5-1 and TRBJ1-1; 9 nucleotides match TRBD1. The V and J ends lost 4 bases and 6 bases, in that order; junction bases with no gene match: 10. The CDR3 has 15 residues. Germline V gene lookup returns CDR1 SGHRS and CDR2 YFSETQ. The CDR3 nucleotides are TGCGCCAGCAGCCCGGGACAGGGAAGGGAGGCTGAAGCTTTCTTT. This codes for CASSPGQGREAEAFF. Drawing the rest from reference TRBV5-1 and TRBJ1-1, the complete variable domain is KAGVTQTPRYLIKTRGQQVTLSCSPISGHRSVSWYQQTPGQGLQFLFEYFSETQRNKGNFPGRFSGRQFSNSRSEMNVSTLELGDSALYLCASSPGQGREAEAFFGQGTRLTVV.

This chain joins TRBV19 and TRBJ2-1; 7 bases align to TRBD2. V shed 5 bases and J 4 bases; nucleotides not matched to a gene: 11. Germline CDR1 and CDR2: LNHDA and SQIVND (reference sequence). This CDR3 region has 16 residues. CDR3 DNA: TGTGCCAGTAGTTCAAGCGGGACGGGGGAATACAATGAGCAGTTCTTC. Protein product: CASSSSGTGEYNEQFF.

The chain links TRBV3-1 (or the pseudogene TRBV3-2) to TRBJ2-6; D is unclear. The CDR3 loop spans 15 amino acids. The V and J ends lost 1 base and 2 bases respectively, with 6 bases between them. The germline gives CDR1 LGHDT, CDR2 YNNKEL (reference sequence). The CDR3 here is CASSQAGAGANVLTF. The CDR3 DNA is TGTGCCAGCAGCCAAGCAGGCGCTGGGGCCAACGTCCTGACTTTC.

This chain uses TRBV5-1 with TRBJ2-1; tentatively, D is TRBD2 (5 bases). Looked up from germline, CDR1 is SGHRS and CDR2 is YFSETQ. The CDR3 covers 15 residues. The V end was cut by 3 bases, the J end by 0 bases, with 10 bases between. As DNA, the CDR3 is TGCGCCAGCAGCTCTGACGGGATCTCCTACAATGAGCAGTTCTTC. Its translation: CASSSDGISYNEQFF.

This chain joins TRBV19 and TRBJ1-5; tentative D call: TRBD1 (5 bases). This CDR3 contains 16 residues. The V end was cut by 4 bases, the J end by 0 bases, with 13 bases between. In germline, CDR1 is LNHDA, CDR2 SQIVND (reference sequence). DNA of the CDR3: TGTGCCAGTAGTACCCGACAGCCTTATAGCAATCAGCCCCAGCATTTT. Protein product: CASSTRQPYSNQPQHF.

The CDR3 is CASRPGWADTGELFF. CDR3 sequence (DNA): TGTGCCAGCAGACCGGGGTGGGCAGACACCGGGGAGCTGTTTTTT. V and J are TRBV11-2 and TRBJ2-2; TRBD2 might be the D (5 bases). V was clipped by 6 bases and J by 3 bases, with 14 bases between them. The CDR3 consists of 15 residues. CDR1 SGHAT and CDR2 FQNNGV come from the germline V gene.

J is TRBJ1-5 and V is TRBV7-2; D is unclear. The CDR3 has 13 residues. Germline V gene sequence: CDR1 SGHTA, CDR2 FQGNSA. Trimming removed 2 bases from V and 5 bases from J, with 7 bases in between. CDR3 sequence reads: CASSLTRDQPQHF. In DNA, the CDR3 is TGTGCCAGCAGCTTAACCCGCGATCAGCCCCAGCATTTT.

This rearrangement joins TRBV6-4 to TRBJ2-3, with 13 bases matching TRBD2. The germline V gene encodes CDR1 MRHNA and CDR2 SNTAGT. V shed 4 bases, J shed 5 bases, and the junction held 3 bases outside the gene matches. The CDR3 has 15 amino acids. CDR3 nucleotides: TGTGCCAGCAGTGTACTAGCGGGAGGGGGAGATACGCAGTATTTT. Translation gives CASSVLAGGGDTQYF.

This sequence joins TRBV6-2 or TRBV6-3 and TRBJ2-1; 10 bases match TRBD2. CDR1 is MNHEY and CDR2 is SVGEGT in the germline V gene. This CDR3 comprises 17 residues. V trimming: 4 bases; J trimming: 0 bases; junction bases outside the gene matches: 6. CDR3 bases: TGTGCCAGCAGTTTCGGACTAGCGGTTCACTCCTACAATGAGCAGTTCTTC. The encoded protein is CASSFGLAVHSYNEQFF.

As DNA, the CDR3 is TGTGCCAGCAGCTTTTCACGGGACAGGAGGACTGGGGCCAACGTCCTGACTTTC. Its protein product is CASSFSRDRRTGANVLTF. V gene TRBV5-6 combines with J gene TRBJ2-6, with 8 bases identical to TRBD1. The ends lost 2 bases at V and 2 bases at J; junction bases unmatched: 9. CDR3 length: 18 amino acids. CDR1 is SGHDT and CDR2 is YYEEEE in the germline V gene.

The CDR3 sequence: CAISVLEGEQYF. The CDR3 nucleotides are TGTGCCATCAGCGTCCTGGAGGGCGAGCAGTACTTC. This chain links TRBV10-3 with TRBJ2-7; a possible D gene is TRBD2 (6 bases). Per germline, CDR1 ENHRY and CDR2 SYGVKD. V lost 6 bases and J lost 6, with 12 bases in between. The CDR3 runs to 12 residues.

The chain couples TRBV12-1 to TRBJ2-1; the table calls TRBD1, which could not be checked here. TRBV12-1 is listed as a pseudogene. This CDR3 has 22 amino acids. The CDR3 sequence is CASSFGHQGGKAKGGPYNEQFF. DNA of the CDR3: TGTGCCAGCAGCTTCGGCCATCAGGGTGGCAAAGCTAAGGGTGGACCGTACAATGAGCAGTTCTTC.

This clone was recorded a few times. CDR3 amino acids: CASSRTFFYGYTF. Written as DNA, the CDR3 is TGTGCCAGCAGCCGGACTTTCTTCTATGGCTACACCTTC. V is TRBV12-3 or TRBV12-4 and J is TRBJ1-2; D is ambiguous. The V gene lost 6 bases and the J gene lost 4 bases, with 12 bases spanning the gap. The CDR3 sequence is 13 residues long.

The CDR3 DNA reads as TGTGCCAGCAGCTTAGCCCTAGCGGGAGGAAGGGGGTACTTC. This gives the protein CASSLALAGGRGYF. V usage is TRBV11-2 and J usage is TRBJ2-7, with 11 bases that match TRBD2. The CDR3 is 14 residues long. CDR1 SGHAT and CDR2 FQNNGV come from the germline V gene. J lost 12 bases, V lost 1 base, and 8 bases had no gene match.

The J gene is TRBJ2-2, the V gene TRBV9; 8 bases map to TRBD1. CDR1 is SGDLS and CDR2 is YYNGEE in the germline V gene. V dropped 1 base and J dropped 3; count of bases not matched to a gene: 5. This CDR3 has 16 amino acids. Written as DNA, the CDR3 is TGTGCCAGCAGCGTAAATCACAGGGGGGACACCGGGGAGCTGTTTTTT. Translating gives CASSVNHRGDTGELFF.

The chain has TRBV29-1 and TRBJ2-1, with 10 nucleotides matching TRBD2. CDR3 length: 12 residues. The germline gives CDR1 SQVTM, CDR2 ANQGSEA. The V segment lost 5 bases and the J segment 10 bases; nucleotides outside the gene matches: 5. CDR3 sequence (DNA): TGCAGCGTTTCTGGACTAGCGGTAGAGCAGTTCTTC. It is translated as CSVSGLAVEQFF.

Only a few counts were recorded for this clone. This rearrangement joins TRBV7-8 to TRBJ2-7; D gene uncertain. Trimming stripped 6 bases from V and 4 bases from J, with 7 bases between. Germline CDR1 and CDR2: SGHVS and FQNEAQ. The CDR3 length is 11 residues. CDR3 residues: CASSFLYEQYF. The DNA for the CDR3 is TGTGCCAGCAGTTTCTTGTACGAGCAGTACTTC. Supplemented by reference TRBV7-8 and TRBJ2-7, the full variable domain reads GAGVSQSPRYKVAKRGQDVALRCDPISGHVSLFWYQQALGQGPEFLTYFQNEAQLDKSGLPSDRFFAERPEGSVSTLKIQRTQQEDSAVYLCASSFLYEQYFGPGTRLTVT.

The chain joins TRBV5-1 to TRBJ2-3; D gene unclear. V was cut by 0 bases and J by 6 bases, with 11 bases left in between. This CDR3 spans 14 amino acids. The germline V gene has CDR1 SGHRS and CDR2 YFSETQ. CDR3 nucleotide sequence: TGCGCCAGCAGCTTGGGGGCGTTACGGGATACGCAGTATTTT. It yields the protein CASSLGALRDTQYF.

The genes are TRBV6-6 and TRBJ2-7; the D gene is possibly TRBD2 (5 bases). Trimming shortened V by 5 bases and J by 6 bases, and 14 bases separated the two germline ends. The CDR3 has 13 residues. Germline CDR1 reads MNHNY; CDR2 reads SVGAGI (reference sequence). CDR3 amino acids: CASSPIVGGEQYF. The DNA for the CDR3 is TGTGCCAGCAGTCCGATAGTTGGAGGCGAGCAGTACTTC.

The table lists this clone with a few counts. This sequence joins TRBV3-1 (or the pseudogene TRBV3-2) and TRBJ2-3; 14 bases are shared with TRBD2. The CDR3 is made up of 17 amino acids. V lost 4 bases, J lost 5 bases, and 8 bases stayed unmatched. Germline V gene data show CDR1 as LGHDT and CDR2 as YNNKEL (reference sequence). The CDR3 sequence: CASSPNTGTSGRDTQYF. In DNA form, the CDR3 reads TGTGCCAGCAGCCCTAACACCGGGACTAGCGGGAGAGATACGCAGTATTTT.

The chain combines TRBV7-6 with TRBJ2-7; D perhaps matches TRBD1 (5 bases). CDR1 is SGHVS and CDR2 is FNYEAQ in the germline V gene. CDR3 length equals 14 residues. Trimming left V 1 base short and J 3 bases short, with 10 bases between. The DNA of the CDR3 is TGTGCCAGCAGCTTAGGAGGACACGACTACGAGCAGTACTTC. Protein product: CASSLGGHDYEQYF.

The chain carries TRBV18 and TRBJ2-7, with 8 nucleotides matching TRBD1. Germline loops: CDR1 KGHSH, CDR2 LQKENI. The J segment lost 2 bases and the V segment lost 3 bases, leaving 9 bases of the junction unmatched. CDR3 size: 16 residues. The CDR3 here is CASSPLDRALTYEQYF. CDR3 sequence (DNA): TGTGCCAGCTCACCGCTGGACAGGGCTTTAACCTACGAGCAGTACTTC. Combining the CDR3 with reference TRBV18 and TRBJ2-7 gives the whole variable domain NAGVMQNPRHLVRRRGQEARLRCSPMKGHSHVYWYRQLPEEGLKFMVYLQKENIIDESGMPKERFSAEFPKEGPSILRIQQVVRGDSAAYFCASSPLDRALTYEQYFGPGTRLTVT.

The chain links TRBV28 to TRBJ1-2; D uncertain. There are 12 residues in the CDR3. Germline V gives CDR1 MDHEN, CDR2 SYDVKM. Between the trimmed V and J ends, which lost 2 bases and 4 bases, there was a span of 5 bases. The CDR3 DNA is TGTGCCAGCAGTTTACGGGGCTATGGCTACACCTTC. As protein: CASSLRGYGYTF.

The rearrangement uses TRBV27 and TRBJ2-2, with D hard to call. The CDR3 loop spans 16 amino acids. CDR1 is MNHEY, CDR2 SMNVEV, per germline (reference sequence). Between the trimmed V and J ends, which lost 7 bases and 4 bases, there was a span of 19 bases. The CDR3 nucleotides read TGTGCCAGCACCGCTGGAAGGAGTAGGCTCACCGGGGAGCTGTTTTTT. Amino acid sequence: CASTAGRSRLTGELFF.